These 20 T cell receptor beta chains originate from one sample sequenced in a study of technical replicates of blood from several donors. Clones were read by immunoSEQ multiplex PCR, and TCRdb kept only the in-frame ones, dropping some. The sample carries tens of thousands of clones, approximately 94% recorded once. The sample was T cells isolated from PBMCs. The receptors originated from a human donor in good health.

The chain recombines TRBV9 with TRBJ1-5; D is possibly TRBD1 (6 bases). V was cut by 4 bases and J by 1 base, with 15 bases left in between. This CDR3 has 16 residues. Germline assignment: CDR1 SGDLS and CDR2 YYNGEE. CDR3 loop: CASSPGVGASNQPQHF. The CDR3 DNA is TGTGCCAGCAGCCCAGGCGTGGGGGCGAGCAATCAGCCCCAGCATTTT. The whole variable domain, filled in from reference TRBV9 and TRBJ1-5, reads DSGVTQTPKHLITATGQRVTLRCSPRSGDLSVYWYQQSLDQGLQFLIQYYNGEERAKGNILERFSAQQFPDLHSELNLSSLELGDSALYFCASSPGVGASNQPQHFGDGTRLSIL.

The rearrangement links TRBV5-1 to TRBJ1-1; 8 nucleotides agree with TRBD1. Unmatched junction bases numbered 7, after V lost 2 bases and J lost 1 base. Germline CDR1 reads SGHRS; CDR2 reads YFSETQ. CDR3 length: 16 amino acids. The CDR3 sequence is CASSLGQGGRNTEAFF. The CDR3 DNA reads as TGCGCCAGCAGCTTAGGACAGGGAGGTAGGAACACTGAAGCTTTCTTT.

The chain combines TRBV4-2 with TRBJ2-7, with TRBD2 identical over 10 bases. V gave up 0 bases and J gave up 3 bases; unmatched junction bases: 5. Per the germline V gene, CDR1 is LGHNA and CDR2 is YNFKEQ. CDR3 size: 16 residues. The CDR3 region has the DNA TGTGCCAGCAGCCAAGATTGGCTAGCGGGAGACTACGAGCAGTACTTC. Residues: CASSQDWLAGDYEQYF.

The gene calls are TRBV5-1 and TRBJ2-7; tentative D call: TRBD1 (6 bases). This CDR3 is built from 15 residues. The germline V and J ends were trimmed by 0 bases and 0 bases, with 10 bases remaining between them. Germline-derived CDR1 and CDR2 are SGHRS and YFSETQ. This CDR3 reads CASSLATGSSYEQYF. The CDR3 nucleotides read TGCGCCAGCAGCTTGGCTACAGGGAGCTCCTACGAGCAGTACTTC. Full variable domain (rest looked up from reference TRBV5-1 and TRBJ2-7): KAGVTQTPRYLIKTRGQQVTLSCSPISGHRSVSWYQQTPGQGLQFLFEYFSETQRNKGNFPGRFSGRQFSNSRSEMNVSTLELGDSALYLCASSLATGSSYEQYFGPGTRLTVT.

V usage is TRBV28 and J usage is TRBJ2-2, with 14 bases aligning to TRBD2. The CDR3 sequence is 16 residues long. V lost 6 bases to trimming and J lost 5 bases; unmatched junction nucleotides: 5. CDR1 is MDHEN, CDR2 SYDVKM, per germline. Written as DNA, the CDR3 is TGTGCCAGCAGGAGGACTAGCGGGGGGCATACCGGGGAGCTGTTTTTT. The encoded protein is CASRRTSGGHTGELFF.

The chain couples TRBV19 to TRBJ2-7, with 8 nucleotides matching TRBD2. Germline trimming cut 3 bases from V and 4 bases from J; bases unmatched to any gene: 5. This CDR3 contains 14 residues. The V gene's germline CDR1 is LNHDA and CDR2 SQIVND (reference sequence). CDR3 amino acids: CASSIRGGIYEQYF. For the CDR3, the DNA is TGTGCCAGTAGTATTCGGGGGGGCATTTACGAGCAGTACTTC.

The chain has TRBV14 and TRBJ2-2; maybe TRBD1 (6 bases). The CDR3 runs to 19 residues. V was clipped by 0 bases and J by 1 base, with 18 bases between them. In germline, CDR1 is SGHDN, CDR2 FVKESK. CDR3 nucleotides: TGTGCCAGCAGCCAAGATAGAGGGACAAGGGTTCGGAACACCGGGGAGCTGTTTTTT. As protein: CASSQDRGTRVRNTGELFF.

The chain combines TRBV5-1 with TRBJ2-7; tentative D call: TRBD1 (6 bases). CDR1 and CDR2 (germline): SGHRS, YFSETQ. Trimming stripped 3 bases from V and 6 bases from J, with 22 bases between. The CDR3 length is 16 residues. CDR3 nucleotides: TGCGCCAGCAGCTCCGGGACAACTACGATGCTGTCCGAGCAGTACTTC. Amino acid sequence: CASSSGTTTMLSEQYF.

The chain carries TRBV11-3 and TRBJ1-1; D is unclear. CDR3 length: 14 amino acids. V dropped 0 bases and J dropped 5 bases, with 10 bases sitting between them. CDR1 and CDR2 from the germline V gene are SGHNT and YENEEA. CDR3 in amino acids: CASSLDGVGTEAFF. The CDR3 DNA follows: TGTGCCAGCAGCTTAGACGGGGTTGGGACTGAAGCTTTCTTT.

The CDR3 DNA sequence: TGTGCCAGCAGTGCGGCCCGGCTAGCGCTTCCCTACGAGCAGTACTTC. Residues: CASSAARLALPYEQYF. This chain connects TRBV28 to TRBJ2-7; a weak D match, TRBD2 (6 bases). Germline values: CDR1 MDHEN, CDR2 SYDVKM. Trimming removed 5 bases from V and 2 bases from J, with 19 bases in between. This CDR3 spans 16 amino acids.

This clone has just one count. The CDR3 is CASSLGDRAYGYTF. The CDR3 nucleotides are TGCGCCAGCAGCTTGGGGGACAGGGCCTATGGCTACACCTTC. The rearrangement uses TRBV5-1 and TRBJ1-2; TRBD1 aligns across 9 bases. The CDR3 contains 14 residues. V gave up 0 bases and J gave up 4 bases; unmatched junction bases: 1. Looked up from germline, CDR1 is SGHRS and CDR2 is YFSETQ.

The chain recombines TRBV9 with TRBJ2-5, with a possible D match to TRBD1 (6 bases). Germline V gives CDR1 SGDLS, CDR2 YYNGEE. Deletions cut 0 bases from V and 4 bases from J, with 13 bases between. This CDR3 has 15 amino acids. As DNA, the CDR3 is TGTGCCAGCAGCGTAGAGACAGGTCGGGGAGAGACCCAGTACTTC. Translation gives CASSVETGRGETQYF.

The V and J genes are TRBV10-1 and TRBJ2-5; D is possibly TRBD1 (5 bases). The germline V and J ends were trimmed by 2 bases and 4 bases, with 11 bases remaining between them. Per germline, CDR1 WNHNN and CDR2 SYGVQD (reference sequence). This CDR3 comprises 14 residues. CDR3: CASSETGKGETQYF. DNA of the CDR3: TGCGCCAGCAGTGAGACAGGCAAGGGAGAGACCCAGTACTTC.

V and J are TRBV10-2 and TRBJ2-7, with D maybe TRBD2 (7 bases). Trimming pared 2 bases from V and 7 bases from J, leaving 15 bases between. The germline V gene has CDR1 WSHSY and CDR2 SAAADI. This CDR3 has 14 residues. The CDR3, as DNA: TGCGCCAGCAGTGAGACCGGGGGGCCAAGGGAGCAGTACTTC. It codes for CASSETGGPREQYF.

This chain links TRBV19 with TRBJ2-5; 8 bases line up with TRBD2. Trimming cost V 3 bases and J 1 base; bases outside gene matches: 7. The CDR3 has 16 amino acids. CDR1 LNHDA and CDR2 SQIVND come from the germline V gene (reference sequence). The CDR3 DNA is TGTGCCAGTAGTATCGGGGGGGCAGGATTCCAAGAGACCCAGTACTTC. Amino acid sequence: CASSIGGAGFQETQYF.

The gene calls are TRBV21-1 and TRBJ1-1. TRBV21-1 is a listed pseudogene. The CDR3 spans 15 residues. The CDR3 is CASSKLTREGTEAFF. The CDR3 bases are TGTGCCAGCAGTAAACTCACCAGGGAGGGTACTGAAGCTTTCTTT.

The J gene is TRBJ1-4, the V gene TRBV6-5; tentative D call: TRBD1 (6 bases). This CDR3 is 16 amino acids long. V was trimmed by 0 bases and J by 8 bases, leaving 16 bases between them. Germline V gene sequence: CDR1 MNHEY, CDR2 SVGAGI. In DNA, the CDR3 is TGTGCCAGCAGTTACTCGCGGGGGGCCCGGGGGGAAAAACTGTTTTTT. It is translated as CASSYSRGARGEKLFF.

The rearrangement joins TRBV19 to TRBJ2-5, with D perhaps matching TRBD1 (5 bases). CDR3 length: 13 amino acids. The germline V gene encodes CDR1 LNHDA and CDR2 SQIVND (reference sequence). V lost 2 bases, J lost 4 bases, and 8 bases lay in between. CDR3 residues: CASSIQGGETQYF. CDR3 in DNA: TGTGCCAGTAGTATACAGGGTGGAGAGACCCAGTACTTC.

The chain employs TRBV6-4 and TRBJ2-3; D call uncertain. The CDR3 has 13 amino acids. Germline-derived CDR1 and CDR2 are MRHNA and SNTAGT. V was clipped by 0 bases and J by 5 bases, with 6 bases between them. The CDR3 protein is CASSDSAGDTQYF. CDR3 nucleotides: TGTGCCAGCAGTGACTCGGCTGGAGATACGCAGTATTTT.

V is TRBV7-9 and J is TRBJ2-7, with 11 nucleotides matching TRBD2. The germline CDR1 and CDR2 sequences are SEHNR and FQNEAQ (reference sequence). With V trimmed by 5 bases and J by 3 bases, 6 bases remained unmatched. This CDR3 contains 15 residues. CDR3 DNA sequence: TGTGCCAGCAGCCCAGGACTAGCGGGCCTCTACGAGCAGTACTTC. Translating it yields CASSPGLAGLYEQYF.